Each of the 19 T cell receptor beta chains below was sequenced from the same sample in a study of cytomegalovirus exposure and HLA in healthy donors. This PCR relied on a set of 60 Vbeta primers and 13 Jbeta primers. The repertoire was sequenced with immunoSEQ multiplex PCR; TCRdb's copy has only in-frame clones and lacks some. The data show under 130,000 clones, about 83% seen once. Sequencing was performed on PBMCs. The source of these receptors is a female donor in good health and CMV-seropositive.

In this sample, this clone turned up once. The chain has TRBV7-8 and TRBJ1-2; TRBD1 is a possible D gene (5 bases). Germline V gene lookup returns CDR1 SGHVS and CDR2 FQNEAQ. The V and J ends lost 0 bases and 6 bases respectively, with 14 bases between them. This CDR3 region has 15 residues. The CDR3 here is CASSLAHQGGDGYTF. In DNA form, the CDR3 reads TGTGCCAGCAGCTTAGCGCACCAGGGAGGGGATGGCTACACCTTC.

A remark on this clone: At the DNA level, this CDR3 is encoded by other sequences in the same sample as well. CDR3 protein: CASSEGIPLSYEQYF. In DNA, the CDR3 is TGTGCCAGCAGCGAGGGAATTCCCCTCTCCTACGAGCAGTACTTC. The J gene is TRBJ2-7, the V gene TRBV7-9; D perhaps matches TRBD2 (5 bases). The CDR3 has 15 residues. Germline-derived CDR1 and CDR2 are SEHNR and FQNEAQ (reference sequence). Trimming left V 5 bases short and J 0 bases short, with 14 bases between.

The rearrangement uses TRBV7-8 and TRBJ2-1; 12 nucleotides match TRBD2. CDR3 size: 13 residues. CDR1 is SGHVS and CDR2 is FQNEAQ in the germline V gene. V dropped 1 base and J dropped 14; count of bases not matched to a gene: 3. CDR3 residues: CASSLGLAGVEFF. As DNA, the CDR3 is TGTGCCAGCAGCTTAGGACTAGCGGGAGTGGAGTTCTTC.

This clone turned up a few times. The CDR3 DNA follows: TGTGCCAGCAGTGACCTAGCGGGAGCCACAGATACGCAGTATTTT. Protein product: CASSDLAGATDTQYF. The chain links TRBV6-4 to TRBJ2-3; 10 bases align to TRBD2. The CDR3 sequence is 15 residues long. V trimming: 2 bases; J trimming: 2 bases; junction bases outside the gene matches: 1. Germline V gives CDR1 MRHNA, CDR2 SNTAGT.

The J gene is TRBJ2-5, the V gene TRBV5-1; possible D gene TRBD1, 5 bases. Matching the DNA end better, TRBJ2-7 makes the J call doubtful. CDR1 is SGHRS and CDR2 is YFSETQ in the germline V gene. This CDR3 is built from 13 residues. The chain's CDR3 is CASSEARAYEQYF. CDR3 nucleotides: TGCGCCAGCAGCGAGGCCAGGGCCTACGAGCAGTACTTC.

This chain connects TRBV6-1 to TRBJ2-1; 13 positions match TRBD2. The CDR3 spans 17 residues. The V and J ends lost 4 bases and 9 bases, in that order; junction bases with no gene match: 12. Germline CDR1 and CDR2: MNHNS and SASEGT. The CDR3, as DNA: TGTGCCAGCAGTGTACAACTAGCGGGGGGGGGACTCGGTGAGCAGTTCTTC. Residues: CASSVQLAGGGLGEQFF.

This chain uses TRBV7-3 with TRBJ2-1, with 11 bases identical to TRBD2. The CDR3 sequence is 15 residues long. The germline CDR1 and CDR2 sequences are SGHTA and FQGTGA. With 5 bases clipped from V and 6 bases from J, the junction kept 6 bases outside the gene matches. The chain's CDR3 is CASSLLAGGLNEQFF. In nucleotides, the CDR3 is TGTGCCAGCAGCCTTCTAGCGGGGGGACTCAATGAGCAGTTCTTC. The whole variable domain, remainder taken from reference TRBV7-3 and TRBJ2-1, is GAGVSQTPSNKVTEKGKYVELRCDPISGHTALYWYRQSLGQGPEFLIYFQGTGAADDSGLPNDRFFAVRPEGSVSTLKIQRTERGDSAVYLCASSLLAGGLNEQFFGPGTRLTVL.

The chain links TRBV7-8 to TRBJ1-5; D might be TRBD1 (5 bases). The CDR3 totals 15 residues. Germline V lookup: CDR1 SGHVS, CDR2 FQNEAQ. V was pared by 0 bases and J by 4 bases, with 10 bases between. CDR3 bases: TGTGCCAGCAGCTTAGCGTTCGGGGGGAATCAGCCCCAGCATTTT. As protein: CASSLAFGGNQPQHF.

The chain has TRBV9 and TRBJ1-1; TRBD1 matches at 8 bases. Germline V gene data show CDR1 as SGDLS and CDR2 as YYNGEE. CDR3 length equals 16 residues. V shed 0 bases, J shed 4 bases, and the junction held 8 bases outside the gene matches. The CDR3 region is CASSVDAGGLGTEAFF. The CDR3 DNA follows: TGTGCCAGCAGCGTAGATGCAGGGGGCCTGGGCACTGAAGCTTTCTTT.

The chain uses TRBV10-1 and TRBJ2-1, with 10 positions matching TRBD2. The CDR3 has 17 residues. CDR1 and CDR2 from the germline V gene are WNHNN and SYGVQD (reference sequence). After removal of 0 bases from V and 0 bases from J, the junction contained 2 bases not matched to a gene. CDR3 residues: CASSESASGGSYNEQFF. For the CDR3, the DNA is TGCGCCAGCAGTGAGTCGGCTAGCGGGGGCTCCTACAATGAGCAGTTCTTC.

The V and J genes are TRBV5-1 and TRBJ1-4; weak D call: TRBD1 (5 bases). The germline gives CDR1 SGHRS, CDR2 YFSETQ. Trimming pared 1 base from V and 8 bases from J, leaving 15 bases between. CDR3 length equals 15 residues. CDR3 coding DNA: TGCGCCAGCAGCTTGAGGTCGGGGGAAGGGGAAAAACTGTTTTTT. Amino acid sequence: CASSLRSGEGEKLFF.

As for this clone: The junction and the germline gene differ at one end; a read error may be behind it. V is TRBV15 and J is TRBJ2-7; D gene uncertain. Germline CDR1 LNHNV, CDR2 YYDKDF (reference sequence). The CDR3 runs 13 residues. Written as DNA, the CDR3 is TGTGCCACCAGCAGAGATCTCTCCCACGAGCAGTACTTC. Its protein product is CATSRDLSHEQYF.

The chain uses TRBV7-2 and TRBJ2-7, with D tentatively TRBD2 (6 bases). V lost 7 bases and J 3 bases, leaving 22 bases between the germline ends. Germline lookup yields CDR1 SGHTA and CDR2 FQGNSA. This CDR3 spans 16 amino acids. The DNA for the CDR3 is TGTGCCAGCACCAAGAGGGCGGGGAGGAGTAACTACGAGCAGTACTTC. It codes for CASTKRAGRSNYEQYF.

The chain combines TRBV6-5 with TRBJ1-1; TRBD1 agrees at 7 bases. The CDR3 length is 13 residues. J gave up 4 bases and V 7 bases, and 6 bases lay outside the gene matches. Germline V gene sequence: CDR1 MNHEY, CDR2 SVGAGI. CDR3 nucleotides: TGTGCCAGCAATTTTCCAGGGGGCACTGAAGCTTTCTTT. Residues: CASNFPGGTEAFF.

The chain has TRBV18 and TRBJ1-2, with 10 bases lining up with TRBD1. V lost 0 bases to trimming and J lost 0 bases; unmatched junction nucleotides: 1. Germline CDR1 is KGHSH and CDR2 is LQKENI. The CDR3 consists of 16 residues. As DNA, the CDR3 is TGTGCCAGCTCACCACCGGGACAGGGGCCTAACTATGGCTACACCTTC. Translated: CASSPPGQGPNYGYTF. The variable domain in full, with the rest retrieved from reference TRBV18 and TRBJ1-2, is NAGVMQNPRHLVRRRGQEARLRCSPMKGHSHVYWYRQLPEEGLKFMVYLQKENIIDESGMPKERFSAEFPKEGPSILRIQQVVRGDSAAYFCASSPPGQGPNYGYTFGSGTRLTVV.

The CDR3 protein is CASSKGGPGWYNEQFF. Here the CDR3 DNA reads TGTGCCAGCAGTAAGGGTGGGCCGGGATGGTACAATGAGCAGTTCTTC. The chain carries TRBV7-3 and TRBJ2-1, with a possible D match to TRBD2 (5 bases). CDR3 size: 16 residues. Germline CDR1 and CDR2: SGHTA and FQGTGA. With 6 bases removed from V and 4 bases from J, the gap between germline ends came to 19 bases.

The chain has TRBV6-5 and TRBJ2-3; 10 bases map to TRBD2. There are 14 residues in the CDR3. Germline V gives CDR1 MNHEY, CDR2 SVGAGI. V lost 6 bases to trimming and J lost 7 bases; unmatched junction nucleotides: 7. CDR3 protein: CASRYLAGANTQYF. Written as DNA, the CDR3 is TGTGCCAGCAGATACCTAGCGGGGGCAAATACGCAGTATTTT.

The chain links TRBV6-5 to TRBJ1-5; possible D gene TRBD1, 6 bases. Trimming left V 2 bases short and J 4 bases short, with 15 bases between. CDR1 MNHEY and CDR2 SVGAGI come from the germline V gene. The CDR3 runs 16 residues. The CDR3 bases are TGTGCCAGCAGTTACCCGGACAGAACCAAAAATCAGCCCCAGCATTTT. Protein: CASSYPDRTKNQPQHF.

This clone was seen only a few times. The CDR3 is CASSLGGREQYF. As DNA, the CDR3 is TGTGCCAGCAGCCTAGGGGGCCGGGAGCAGTACTTC. The chain employs TRBV7-9 and TRBJ2-7, with TRBD1 matching 7 bases. Germline loops: CDR1 SEHNR, CDR2 FQNEAQ (reference sequence). V lost 5 bases, J lost 7 bases, and 5 bases stayed unmatched. The CDR3 is made up of 12 amino acids.